These 8 T cell receptor beta chains came from one sample sequenced in a study of vaccination effects on CD4 cells after COVID-19. These receptors are not linked to any known antigen. The data were produced by immunoSEQ multiplex PCR, yet TCRdb's version contains in-frame clones alone and is incomplete. The sample consists of tens of thousands of clones, around 74% of them appearing once. Before any sequencing was done, the ViraFEST assay used viral peptide pools to expand antigen-specific CD4+ T cells. Following 10 days of culture, CD4+ T cells were isolated. The sequenced sample was CD4+ T cells from PBMCs cultured with HCoV-229E spike peptides, obtained before COVID-19 vaccination. The origin of the receptors is a human donor who received a COVID-19 vaccine.

This clone was seen a few times. This sequence joins TRBV29-1 and TRBJ2-2; 8 nucleotides align to TRBD1. The ends lost 3 bases at V and 6 bases at J; junction bases unmatched: 15. Germline CDR1 and CDR2: SQVTM and ANQGSEA. The CDR3 runs 17 residues. CDR3 loop: CSVELSDRASFAGELFF. The CDR3 DNA sequence: TGCAGCGTTGAGCTCTCGGACAGGGCCTCGTTTGCCGGGGAGCTGTTTTTT.

V usage is TRBV19 and J usage is TRBJ1-6, with TRBD1 matching over 7 bases. From germline, CDR1 is LNHDA and CDR2 SQIVND (reference sequence). The CDR3 is 15 residues long. Trimming cost V 7 bases and J 9 bases; bases outside gene matches: 12. This CDR3 is CASTSGGGILSPLHF. The DNA for the CDR3 is TGTGCCAGTACATCAGGGGGGGGGATTCTTTCACCCCTCCACTTT.

This chain links TRBV7-2 with TRBJ1-1; 8 positions agree with TRBD1. The CDR3 runs 15 residues. V was clipped by 5 bases and J by 1 base; unmatched bases: 6. Looked up from germline, CDR1 is SGHTA and CDR2 is FQGNSA. Here the CDR3 DNA reads TGTGCCAGCAGCGAACAGGGGGTGGGGAACACTGAAGCTTTCTTT. Residues: CASSEQGVGNTEAFF.

This chain links TRBV12-3 or TRBV12-4 with TRBJ2-5; D unclear. With 3 bases removed from V and 7 bases from J, the gap between germline ends came to 6 bases. This CDR3 is 11 amino acids long. As DNA, the CDR3 is TGTGCCAGCAGTTTTATCGGGACCCAGTACTTC. It translates to CASSFIGTQYF.

The chain couples TRBV5-1 to TRBJ1-6; the match to TRBD1 covers 9 bases. The J segment lost 7 bases and the V segment lost 3 bases, leaving 5 bases of the junction unmatched. This CDR3 contains 15 residues. From germline, CDR1 is SGHRS and CDR2 YFSETQ. This CDR3 reads CASSWRDRENSPLHF. The CDR3 nucleotides are TGCGCCAGCAGCTGGCGGGACAGGGAGAATTCACCCCTCCACTTT. The full variable domain, in which reference TRBV5-1 and TRBJ1-6 provide the parts outside the CDR3, is KAGVTQTPRYLIKTRGQQVTLSCSPISGHRSVSWYQQTPGQGLQFLFEYFSETQRNKGNFPGRFSGRQFSNSRSEMNVSTLELGDSALYLCASSWRDRENSPLHFGNGTRLTVT.

This chain connects TRBV13 to TRBJ2-2; D remains ambiguous. CDR1 PRHDT and CDR2 FYEKMQ come from the germline V gene (reference sequence). The length of the CDR3 is 14 residues. The V end lost 2 bases, the J end lost 1 base, and 5 bases lay between the germline ends. The CDR3 DNA sequence: TGTGCCAGCAGCTTATCAGGGAACACCGGGGAGCTGTTTTTT. This sequence encodes CASSLSGNTGELFF.

This chain uses TRBV9 with TRBJ1-1; the match to TRBD1 covers 7 bases. This CDR3 has 15 residues. Looked up from germline, CDR1 is SGDLS and CDR2 is YYNGEE. The J segment lost 0 bases and the V segment lost 4 bases, leaving 6 bases of the junction unmatched. Here the CDR3 reads CASSSRTGMNTEAFF. DNA for the CDR3: TGTGCCAGCAGCTCCCGGACAGGAATGAACACTGAAGCTTTCTTT.

The chain couples TRBV24-1 to TRBJ2-2; D uncertain. The V end was cut by 0 bases, the J end by 7 bases, with 5 bases between. This CDR3 spans 13 amino acids. The V gene's germline CDR1 is KGHDR and CDR2 SFDVKD. The CDR3, as DNA: TGTGCCACCAGTGATTTGAGGAGCGGGGAGCTGTTTTTT. Translation: CATSDLRSGELFF.